This TCR beta chain is from a study of T cell responses to AZD1222 COVID-19 vaccine. Second-dose groups at about 4 or about 12 weeks were pooled. Regarding this clone: Its antigen is unidentified.

Germline V gene lookup returns CDR1 SNHLY and CDR2 FYNNEI. V was cut by 7 bases and J by 0 bases, with 9 bases left in between. This CDR3 contains 13 residues. Generated by immunoSEQ multiplex PCR, the TCRdb table keeps only in-frame clones and is missing some. Of 150,000 to 200,000 clones listed, 85% to 95% are singletons. Whole-study results and caveats: Spike-specific TCR depth and breadth grew after two AZD1222 doses. Donors were largely white British and mainly female; clonal diversity was possibly underestimated. Of spike-specific TCRs, nearly half reportedly target regions left unmutated in variants.

The input for sequencing was peripheral blood, taken 28 days after the second AZD1222 dose. The chain carries TRBV2 and TRBJ1-1; D is ambiguous. The clonotype originates from an adult who received the AZD1222 COVID-19 vaccine. The DNA of the CDR3 is TGTGCCAGCATGATGGAACTGAACACTGAAGCTTTCTTT. This sequence encodes CASMMELNTEAFF.